The rows below give T cell receptor beta chains drawn from one sample of a study of T cells after somatic rescue of genetic block. TCRdb keeps only in-frame clones here, not all; method: immunoSEQ multiplex PCR. The sample includes about 88,000 clones, 80% to 90% of them seen just once. Sample: peripheral blood mononuclear cells (PBMCs). The receptors were sampled from a woman in her late teens or twenties. Each CDR3 is given with its conserved first and last residue. Each record gives: clone size, J gene, V gene, D gene, CDR3 protein, CDR3 DNA. A D gene is named only where the DNA matches it firmly. Only part of the rows carry a size: once, few, many, or a class if the clone is expanded.

. | TRBJ1-2 | TRBV6-5 | . | CASSGSPGTYYGYTF | TGTGCCAGCAGCGGATCGCCCGGGACTTACTATGGCTACACCTTC
once | TRBJ1-1 | TRBV27 | . | CASSYGTSTEAFF | TGTGCCAGCAGTTACGGGACTTCCACTGAAGCTTTCTTT
few | TRBJ2-1 | TRBV5-4 | . | CASSSLRAEQFF | TGTGCCAGCAGCTCGCTGCGGGCAGAGCAGTTCTTC
. | TRBJ2-1 | TRBV2 | TRBD2 | CASSRTSGILRSYNEQFF | TGTGCCAGCAGTAGGACTAGCGGGATCCTCCGCTCCTACAATGAGCAGTTCTTC
. | TRBJ1-3 | TRBV27 | . | CASSPARSSGNTIYF | TGTGCCAGCAGTCCCGCACGTAGCTCTGGAAACACCATATATTTT
. | TRBJ1-1 | TRBV30 | . | CAWSVKGLKNTEAFF | TGTGCCTGGAGTGTAAAGGGACTGAAAAACACTGAAGCTTTCTTT
. | TRBJ2-1 | TRBV21-1 | . | CASSNTRSSYNEQFF | TGTGCCAGCAGCAATACTAGGAGCTCCTACAATGAGCAGTTCTTC
. | TRBJ2-3 | TRBV7-9 | TRBD1 | CATTLRQGPTDTQYF | TGTGCCACCACCTTACGACAGGGGCCCACAGATACGCAGTATTTT
. | TRBJ1-2 | TRBV20-1 | . | CSARGGDGYTF | TGCAGTGCTAGGGGGGGAGATGGCTACACCTTC
. | TRBJ1-1 | TRBV28 | . | CAIREYTEAFF | TGTGCCATCAGGGAGTATACTGAAGCTTTCTTT
. | TRBJ2-1 | TRBV10-3 | TRBD1 | CAISVGTGGNNEQFF | TGTGCCATCAGTGTAGGGACAGGAGGAAACAATGAGCAGTTCTTC
. | TRBJ2-1 | TRBV6-1 | . | CASSEGRDFNEQFF | TGTGCCAGCAGTGAAGGACGGGACTTCAATGAGCAGTTCTTC
. | TRBJ1-3 | TRBV7-8 | . | CASSPQVGRGSGNTIYF | TGTGCCAGCAGCCCCCAAGTAGGCCGGGGCTCTGGAAACACCATATATTTT
. | TRBJ2-7 | TRBV5-6 | . | CASSLVAGNNLLYEQYF | TGTGCCAGCAGCTTGGTTGCCGGGAATAACCTCCTCTACGAGCAGTACTTC
. | TRBJ1-5 | TRBV5-8 | TRBD1 | CASSLDAGGSNQPQHF | TGTGCCAGCAGCTTGGATGCAGGGGGGAGCAATCAGCCCCAGCATTTT
once | TRBJ1-1 | TRBV5-6 | . | CASRFQGRNTEAFF | TGTGCCAGCAGATTTCAGGGGAGGAACACTGAAGCTTTCTTT
. | TRBJ2-4 | TRBV28 | TRBD1 | CAIGTAIAKNIQYF | TGTGCCATCGGGACAGCCATAGCCAAAAACATTCAGTACTTC
. | TRBJ2-7 | TRBV10-3 | . | CAISDSSYEQYF | TGTGCCATCAGTGACAGCAGCTACGAGCAGTACTTC
few | TRBJ2-2 | TRBV6-5 | . | CASSRDNPNTGELFF | TGTGCCAGCAGTCGGGACAATCCGAACACCGGGGAGCTGTTTTTT
. | TRBJ1-2 | TRBV14 | . | CAPRWEGGYGYTF | TGTGCCCCCCGGTGGGAAGGGGGCTATGGCTACACCTTC
once | TRBJ2-2 | TRBV7-9 | TRBD1 | CASSLGDRVAGELFF | TGTGCCAGCAGCTTAGGGGACAGGGTGGCCGGGGAGCTGTTTTTT
. | TRBJ2-5 | TRBV7-9 | TRBD2 | CASSLRLAEETQYF | TGTGCCAGCAGCTTACGACTAGCGGAAGAGACCCAGTACTTC
. | TRBJ2-5 | TRBV15 | . | CATSLGRETQYF | TGTGCCACCAGCTTAGGTAGGGAGACCCAGTACTTC
. | TRBJ1-2 | TRBV28 | TRBD1 | CASSLLTGARRSTF | TGTGCCAGCAGTTTGTTGACAGGGGCAAGAAGGAGCACCTTC
. | TRBJ2-2 | TRBV9 | TRBD1 | CASSVPGQGSTRANTGELFF | TGTGCCAGCAGCGTTCCGGGACAGGGCTCGACCCGGGCGAACACCGGGGAGCTGTTTTTT